What follows are 21 T cell receptor beta chains derived from one specimen sequenced in a study of control samples from healthy donors and cancer patients. Data came from immunoSEQ multiplex PCR; TCRdb stores just in-frame clones and leaves some out. The data contain about 200,000 clones, around 93% of them seen just once; the ten biggest clones take up approximately 1.8%. The sequenced sample consisted of blood. These receptors originate from a man aged 25 to 45 in good health.

This clone was recorded only once. The chain couples TRBV9 to TRBJ2-2, with D tentatively TRBD2 (6 bases). Germline V CDR1 and CDR2: SGDLS, YYNGEE. This CDR3 has 14 amino acids. With 0 bases removed from V and 7 bases from J, the gap between germline ends came to 10 bases. The CDR3: CASSVAMTSGELFF. In nucleotides, the CDR3 is TGTGCCAGCAGCGTAGCCATGACTAGCGGGGAGCTGTTTTTT.

The CDR3 spells CASSPGGGGFTDTQYF. The CDR3 DNA reads as TGTGCCAGCAGTCCCGGCGGGGGCGGGTTCACAGATACGCAGTATTTT. This chain uses TRBV28 with TRBJ2-3, with D tentatively TRBD2 (7 bases). Between the trimmed V and J ends, which lost 5 bases and 2 bases, there was a span of 17 bases. Germline assignment: CDR1 MDHEN and CDR2 SYDVKM. The CDR3 totals 16 residues.

The chain couples TRBV28 to TRBJ1-2; a possible D gene is TRBD1 (6 bases). V was clipped by 5 bases and J by 4 bases, with 14 bases between them. The CDR3 has 14 amino acids. Germline V gene data show CDR1 as MDHEN and CDR2 as SYDVKM. CDR3 bases: TGTGCCAGCAGTAAAGGGGGACAATTCTATGGCTACACCTTC. It codes for CASSKGGQFYGYTF.

The chain recombines TRBV19 with TRBJ2-1; 9 nucleotides line up with TRBD1. Germline loops: CDR1 LNHDA, CDR2 SQIVND (reference sequence). V lost 9 bases, J lost 6 bases, and 12 bases stayed unmatched. The CDR3 spans 15 residues. CDR3 DNA sequence: TGTGCCAGCCGGTCCGGGACAGGGTATAGCAATGAGCAGTTCTTC. Residues: CASRSGTGYSNEQFF.

The chain links TRBV9 to TRBJ2-7, with D tentatively TRBD1 (6 bases). CDR1 is SGDLS, CDR2 YYNGEE, per germline. The CDR3 is 16 residues long. V lost 4 bases, J lost 2 bases, and 19 bases lay in between. The CDR3 nucleotides are TGTGCCAGCAGCCCCTACGGGACATTCACAACCTACGAGCAGTACTTC. Translating gives CASSPYGTFTTYEQYF.

The rearrangement links TRBV27 to TRBJ2-7; D perhaps matches TRBD2 (6 bases). Per germline, CDR1 MNHEY and CDR2 SMNVEV (reference sequence). With 0 bases removed from V and 2 bases from J, the gap between germline ends came to 11 bases. This CDR3 region has 15 residues. The CDR3 protein is CASSLSGGMAYEQYF. CDR3 sequence (DNA): TGTGCCAGCAGTTTATCGGGCGGGATGGCCTACGAGCAGTACTTC.

The chain carries TRBV19 and TRBJ2-7; tentative D call: TRBD1 (5 bases). The length of the CDR3 is 13 residues. Germline-derived CDR1 and CDR2 are LNHDA and SQIVND (reference sequence). Between the trimmed V and J ends, which lost 4 bases and 2 bases, there was a span of 9 bases. In nucleotides, the CDR3 is TGTGCCAGTAGTAACGACAGAACCTACGAGCAGTACTTC. Its translation is CASSNDRTYEQYF.

V usage is TRBV6-5 and J usage is TRBJ2-7, with 7 bases lining up with TRBD1. Germline V lookup: CDR1 MNHEY, CDR2 SVGAGI. The CDR3 spans 12 residues. After removal of 6 bases from V and 6 bases from J, the junction contained 5 bases not matched to a gene. The CDR3 DNA reads TGTGCCAGCAGCCGACAGGGATCCGAGCAGTACTTC. Protein product: CASSRQGSEQYF.

V gene TRBV27 combines with J gene TRBJ1-2; 9 bases line up with TRBD1. V lost 5 bases, J lost 10 bases, and 5 bases stayed unmatched. The CDR3 loop spans 12 amino acids. CDR1 and CDR2 (germline): MNHEY, SMNVEV (reference sequence). In DNA form, the CDR3 reads TGTGCCAGCAGTACCCGACAGGGGGTCTACACCTTC. Translating it yields CASSTRQGVYTF.

The V gene is TRBV3-1 (or the pseudogene TRBV3-2), the J gene TRBJ2-7; D call uncertain. This CDR3 contains 13 residues. Looked up from germline, CDR1 is LGHDT and CDR2 is YNNKEL (reference sequence). Trimming stripped 6 bases from V and 4 bases from J, with 13 bases between. The CDR3 loop reads CASSPGDVYEQYF. The CDR3 region has the DNA TGTGCCAGCAGTCCCGGTGATGTGTACGAGCAGTACTTC.

This clone was observed once. The rearrangement links TRBV29-1 to TRBJ1-4; D unresolved. V shed 6 bases and J shed 1 base, with 6 bases lying between them. This CDR3 contains 12 residues. Germline CDR1 and CDR2: SQVTM and ANQGSEA. In DNA, the CDR3 is TGCAGCGTAGGGCTAACTAATGAAAAACTGTTTTTT. Its protein product is CSVGLTNEKLFF.

The chain recombines TRBV7-9 with TRBJ2-4, with unresolved D. The V end lost 5 bases, the J end lost 8 bases, and 7 bases lay between the germline ends. CDR1 is SEHNR, CDR2 FQNEAQ, per germline (reference sequence). The CDR3 has 11 amino acids. The CDR3 DNA reads TGTGCCAGCAGCCCGGGTGACATTCAGTACTTC. Its translation: CASSPGDIQYF.

The chain has TRBV10-3 and TRBJ2-7; D remains unclear. The V and J ends lost 2 bases and 1 base respectively, with 6 bases between them. The CDR3 is made up of 13 amino acids. Germline V gene data show CDR1 as ENHRY and CDR2 as SYGVKD. As DNA, the CDR3 is TGTGCCATCAGTGAGAGGCAGTCCTACGAGCAGTACTTC. Translation gives CAISERQSYEQYF.

V gene TRBV19 combines with J gene TRBJ1-1, with D tentatively TRBD1 (6 bases). V gave up 7 bases and J gave up 3 bases, with 15 bases separating them. Germline CDR1 and CDR2: LNHDA and SQIVND (reference sequence). CDR3 length: 14 residues. CDR3 residues: CASILRGHHTEAFF. CDR3 DNA sequence: TGTGCCAGTATCTTGAGGGGACACCACACTGAAGCTTTCTTT.

The rearrangement joins TRBV4-2 to TRBJ2-7, with 7 bases matching TRBD1. Trimming at V came to 0 bases and at J to 2 bases, leaving 7 bases not matched to a gene. Germline V gene data show CDR1 as LGHNA and CDR2 as YNFKEQ. This CDR3 is 16 amino acids long. The CDR3, as DNA: TGTGCCAGCAGCCAAGATCTTACCCAGGGGGCCTACGAGCAGTACTTC. It specifies CASSQDLTQGAYEQYF.

The chain carries TRBV30 and TRBJ1-3; 7 bases match TRBD1. V shed 4 bases and J 4 bases; nucleotides not matched to a gene: 10. The CDR3 has 15 residues. Germline values: CDR1 GTSNPN, CDR2 SVGIG (reference sequence). The CDR3 DNA reads TGTGCCTGGAATTCTCTCGGGACAGACGGAAACACCATATATTTT. Translated: CAWNSLGTDGNTIYF.

The chain employs TRBV7-2 and TRBJ2-5, with TRBD2 identical over 10 bases. J lost 5 bases, V lost 1 base, and 10 bases had no gene match. CDR1 is SGHTA and CDR2 is FQGNSA in the germline V gene. This CDR3 is 17 amino acids long. The CDR3 sequence is CASSLDPAGGPWETQYF. The CDR3 nucleotides are TGTGCCAGCAGCTTAGATCCAGCGGGGGGGCCATGGGAGACCCAGTACTTC.

This clone was counted a few times. The chain combines TRBV12-2 with TRBJ1-2. TRBV12-2 is an annotated pseudogene. The CDR3 sequence is 21 residues long. CDR3 amino acids: CASRPSGSSTQPGPANYGYTF. CDR3 bases: TGTGCAAGTCGCCCCAGCGGGAGCTCCACCCAACCGGGCCCGGCTAACTATGGCTACACCTTC.

V is TRBV5-6 and J is TRBJ1-1, with D possibly matching TRBD1 (5 bases). The germline CDR1 and CDR2 sequences are SGHDT and YYEEEE. Trimming removed 4 bases from V and 1 base from J, with 11 bases in between. This CDR3 is built from 14 residues. In DNA, the CDR3 is TGTGCCAGCAGCCGGGGCGACAGGAACACTGAAGCTTTCTTT. Its translation is CASSRGDRNTEAFF.

The chain joins TRBV13 to TRBJ2-1; D unresolved. V was pared by 1 base and J by 5 bases, with 6 bases between. Germline-derived CDR1 and CDR2 are PRHDT and FYEKMQ (reference sequence). The CDR3 extends over 13 amino acids. The CDR3 is CASSLALDNEQFF. The CDR3 region has the DNA TGTGCCAGCAGCTTAGCCCTGGACAATGAGCAGTTCTTC.

V usage is TRBV7-9 and J usage is TRBJ2-7; D gene ambiguous. This CDR3 region has 13 residues. Germline loops: CDR1 SEHNR, CDR2 FQNEAQ (reference sequence). Trimming left V 5 bases short and J 7 bases short, with 15 bases between. The DNA of the CDR3 is TGTGCCAGCAGCCCGGCGGTTTTTTGGGAGCAGTACTTC. It translates to CASSPAVFWEQYF.